Reported below is one T cell receptor (beta chain). The sample comes from a study of Ad26.COV2.S vaccination and SARS-CoV-2 variants. The V gene end was trimmed by 7 bases and the J gene end by 2 bases; junction bases not matched to a gene: 7. The CDR3 runs 15 residues. Germline assignment: CDR1 SNHLY and CDR2 FYNNEI. Treatment meaning: over 15 received Ad26.COV2.S at low or high dose, single or two shots; several received placebo; per-sample allocation not given. Sampling was done on day 63 after the first vaccine or placebo injection. Within Boston, the person who donated was an adult of 18-55 years. Sequenced by immunoSEQ multiplex PCR; TCRdb stores in-frame clones only, minus some. The sample holds 500,000 or so clones; approximately 92% are singletons and the top ten take 2.5%.

This TCR derives from a person aged 18-60 years who received the Ad26.COV2.S COVID-19 vaccine or a placebo. The chain has TRBV2 and TRBJ1-5, with TRBD1 matching 8 bases. The sample consisted of peripheral blood, taken in a trial of Ad26.COV2.S vaccine versus placebo. CDR3 coding DNA: TGTGCCAGCAACTCGGACAGGGTTGGCAATCAGCCCCAGCATTTT. Translating it yields CASNSDRVGNQPQHF.